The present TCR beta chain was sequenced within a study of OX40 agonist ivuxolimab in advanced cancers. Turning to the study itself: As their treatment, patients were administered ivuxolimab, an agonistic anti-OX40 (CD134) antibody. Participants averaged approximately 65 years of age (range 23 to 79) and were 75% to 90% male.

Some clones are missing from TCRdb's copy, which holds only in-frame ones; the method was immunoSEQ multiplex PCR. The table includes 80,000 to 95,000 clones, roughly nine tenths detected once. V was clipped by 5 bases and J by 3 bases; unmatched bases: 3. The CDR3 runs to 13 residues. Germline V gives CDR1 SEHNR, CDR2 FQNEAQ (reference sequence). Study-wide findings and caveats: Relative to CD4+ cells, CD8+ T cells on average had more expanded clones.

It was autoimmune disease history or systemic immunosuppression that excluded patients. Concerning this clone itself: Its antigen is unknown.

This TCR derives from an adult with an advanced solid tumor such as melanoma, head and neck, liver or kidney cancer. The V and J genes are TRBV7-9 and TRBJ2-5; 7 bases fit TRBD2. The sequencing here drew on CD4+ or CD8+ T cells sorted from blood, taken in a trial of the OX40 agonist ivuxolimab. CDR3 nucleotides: TGTGCCAGCAGCCGGGACTACGAAGAGACCCAGTACTTC. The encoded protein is CASSRDYEETQYF.